This T cell receptor (beta chain) came from a study of response to subunit inactivated influenza vaccine (dated by TCRdb to about 2018). About the investigation overall: The study used deep quantitative T cell receptor repertoire profiling to track responses to a trivalent subunit inactivated influenza vaccine. What the authors observed across the whole study: The authors suggested that each seasonal influenza vaccination may recruit only a limited number of new T cells.

Looking up the germline V gene (reference sequence) yields CDR1 DFQATT and CDR2 SNEGSKA. The CDR3 goes from the cysteine to the phenylalanine over 14 residues. The entry retains the CDR3 DNA only, 42 bases that are in frame from base 1. Trimming at the junction amounts to 3 bases on V and 8 bases on J, and the germline ends lie 17 bases apart. The protocol used for the library was RT-PCR. TCRdb lists the instrument as Illumina HiSeq 2500. Using fastp trimming at Q25 and MiXCR clonotype assembly, TCRdb reanalyzed the public sequencing data and kept in-frame beta chains. When rows share a CDR3 protein, they turn into one entry using the most common DNA and genes. Present in this sample are 500,000 to 550,000 distinct CDR3 sequences, approximately 6.9% of which were seen just once. Over 10% of the sample lies in the top ten. Worth noting for this clonotype: Its cognate antigen has yet to be identified. Qualities for individual bases were not recorded, and no much larger clone is one base off.

This clonotype was obtained from a man between 50 and 69 years old who received an inactivated influenza vaccine. Donor details come from another sample of the same person, matched by shared clones. The V and J segments used are TRBV20-1 and TRBJ2-1; the D segment is perhaps TRBD1 or TRBD2, each sharing 6 matched bases. Sequencing used PBMCs from blood, obtained about 24 months after vaccination. The nucleotide sequence reads TGCAGTGCTAGTCGGAGGGGGGTCGGGGATGAGCAGTTCTTC. This sequence encodes CSASRRGVGDEQFF.